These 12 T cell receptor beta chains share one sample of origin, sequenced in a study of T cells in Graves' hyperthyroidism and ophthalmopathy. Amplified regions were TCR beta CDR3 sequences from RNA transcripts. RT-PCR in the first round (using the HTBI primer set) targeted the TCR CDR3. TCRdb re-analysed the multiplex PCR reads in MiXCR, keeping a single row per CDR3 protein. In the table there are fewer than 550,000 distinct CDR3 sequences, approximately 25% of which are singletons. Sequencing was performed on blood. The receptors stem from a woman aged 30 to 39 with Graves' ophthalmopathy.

CDR3 sequence (DNA): TGTGCCCCCGGAAGGGATATGAACACTGAAGCTTTCTTT. This gives the protein CAPGRDMNTEAFF. The chain links TRBV7-9 to TRBJ1-1, with D hard to call. The CDR3 covers 13 residues. Germline-derived CDR1 and CDR2 are SEHNR and FQNEAQ (reference sequence). V lost 11 bases and J lost 0, with 13 bases in between.

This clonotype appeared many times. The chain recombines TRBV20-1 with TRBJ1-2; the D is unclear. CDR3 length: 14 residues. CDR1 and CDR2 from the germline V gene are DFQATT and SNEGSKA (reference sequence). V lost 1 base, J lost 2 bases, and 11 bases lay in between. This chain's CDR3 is CSARAYGRNYGYTF. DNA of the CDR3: TGCAGTGCTAGAGCCTATGGCCGAAACTATGGCTACACCTTC.

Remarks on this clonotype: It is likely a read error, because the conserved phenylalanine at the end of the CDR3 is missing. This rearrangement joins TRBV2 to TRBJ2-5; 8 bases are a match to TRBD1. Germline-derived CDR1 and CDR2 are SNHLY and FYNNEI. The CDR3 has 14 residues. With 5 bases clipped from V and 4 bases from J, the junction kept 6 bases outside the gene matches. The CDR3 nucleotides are TGTGCCAGCAGTCGGACAGGGACCCTAGAGACCCAGTACCTC. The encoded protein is CASSRTGTLETQYL.

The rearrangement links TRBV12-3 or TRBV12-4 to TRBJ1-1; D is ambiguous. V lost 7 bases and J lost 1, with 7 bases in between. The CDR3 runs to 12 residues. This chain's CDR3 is CASKRGNTEAFF. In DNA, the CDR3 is TGTGCCAGCAAAAGAGGGAACACTGAAGCTTTCTTT.

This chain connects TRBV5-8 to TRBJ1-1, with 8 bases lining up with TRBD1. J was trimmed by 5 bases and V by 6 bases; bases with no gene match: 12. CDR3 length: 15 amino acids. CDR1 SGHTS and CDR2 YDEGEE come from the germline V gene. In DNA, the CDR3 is TGTGCCAGCACCAAATCCGGGACAGGTGGGACTGAAGCTTTCTTT. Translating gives CASTKSGTGGTEAFF.

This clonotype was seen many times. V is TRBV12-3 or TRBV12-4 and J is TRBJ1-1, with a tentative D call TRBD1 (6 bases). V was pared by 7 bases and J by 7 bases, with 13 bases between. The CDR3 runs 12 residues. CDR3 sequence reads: CASKFGGLEAFF. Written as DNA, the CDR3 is TGTGCCAGCAAGTTTGGGGGGCTTGAAGCTTTCTTT.

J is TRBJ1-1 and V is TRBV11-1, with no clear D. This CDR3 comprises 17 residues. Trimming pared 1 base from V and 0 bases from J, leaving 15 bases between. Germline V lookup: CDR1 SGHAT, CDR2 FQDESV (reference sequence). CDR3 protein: CASSLEGRRHLNTEAFF. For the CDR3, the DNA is TGTGCCAGCAGCTTAGAGGGTAGGAGGCACTTGAACACTGAAGCTTTCTTT.

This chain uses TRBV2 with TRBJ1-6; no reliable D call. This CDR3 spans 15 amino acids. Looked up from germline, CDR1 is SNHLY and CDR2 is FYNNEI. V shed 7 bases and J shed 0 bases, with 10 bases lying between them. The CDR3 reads CASKLHTSYNSPLHF. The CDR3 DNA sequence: TGTGCCAGCAAACTCCACACCTCCTATAATTCACCCCTCCACTTT.

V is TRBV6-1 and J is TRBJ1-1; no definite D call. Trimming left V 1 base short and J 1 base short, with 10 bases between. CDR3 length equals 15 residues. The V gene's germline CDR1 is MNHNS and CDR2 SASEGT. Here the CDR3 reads CASSEVLVWNTEAFF. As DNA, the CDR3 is TGTGCCAGCAGTGAAGTTCTTGTCTGGAACACTGAAGCTTTCTTT.

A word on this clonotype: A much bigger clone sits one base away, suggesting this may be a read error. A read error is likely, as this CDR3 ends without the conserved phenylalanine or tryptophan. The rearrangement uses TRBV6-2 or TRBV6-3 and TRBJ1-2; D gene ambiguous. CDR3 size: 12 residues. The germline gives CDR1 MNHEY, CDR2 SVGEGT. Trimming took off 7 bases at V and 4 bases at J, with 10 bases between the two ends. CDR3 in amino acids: CASTPGPYGYTS. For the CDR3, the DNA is TGTGCCAGCACCCCCGGACCCTATGGCTACACCTCC.

CDR3 DNA sequence: TGTGCCAGCAGCCGGGACGGTCGGAGCTCCTACGAGCAGTACTTC. Protein product: CASSRDGRSSYEQYF. This sequence joins TRBV3-1 and TRBJ2-7; D may be TRBD1 or TRBD2 (5 bases each). Trimming removed 4 bases from V and 0 bases from J, with 13 bases in between. Germline V gene data show CDR1 as LGHDT and CDR2 as YNNKEL (reference sequence). This CDR3 contains 15 residues.

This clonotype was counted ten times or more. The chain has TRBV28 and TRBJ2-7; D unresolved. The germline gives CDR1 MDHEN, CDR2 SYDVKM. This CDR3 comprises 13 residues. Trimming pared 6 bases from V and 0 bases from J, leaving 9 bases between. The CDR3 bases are TGTGCCAGCAGCTACTACAACTCCTACGAGCAGTACTTC. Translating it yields CASSYYNSYEQYF.